This TCR beta chain was profiled in a study of lymphopenia after photon versus proton radiotherapy. Assay used: immunoSEQ multiplex PCR; TCRdb lists only in-frame clones, some missing. In the table there are roughly 41,000 clones, 70% to 90% of which are singletons. Comment on this clone: The target antigen is unknown.

Findings and limits, study-wide: Photon-treated patients lost naive T cells and TCR diversity; proton-treated stayed stable. After the lymphocyte nadir, photon-treated repertoires showed oligoclonal expansion, especially of CD8+ Temra cells. In patients who died, overall survival fell as post-nadir TCR diversity dropped more. Only patients who died were analyzed for survival; proton advantage is unproven.

The CDR3 spans 17 residues. Germline CDR1 SGDLS, CDR2 YYNGEE. V was cut by 3 bases and J by 2 bases, with 18 bases left in between. Sequenced material: peripheral blood, taken from a patient treated with photon-based radiotherapy. This TCR came from a man aged 45 to 65 with gastric cancer. J is TRBJ2-1 and V is TRBV9; the D gene is possibly TRBD1 (6 bases). The CDR3 here is CASSGRRRTEAYNEQFF. CDR3 sequence (DNA): TGTGCCAGCAGCGGAAGACGCCGGACAGAGGCCTACAATGAGCAGTTCTTC.